This T cell receptor beta chain comes out of a study of shared clonotypes between healthy human individuals. Splitting of CD4+ cells produced CD45RA+ naive and CD45RA-negative memory subsets. The repertoire was sequenced with immunoSEQ multiplex PCR; TCRdb's copy has only in-frame clones and lacks some. The table records about 2.4 million clones, under 95% of them present only once. About this clone: The target antigen is unknown.

V gave up 6 bases and J gave up 7 bases; unmatched junction bases: 2. The CDR3 covers 14 residues. Looked up from germline, CDR1 is LNHNV and CDR2 is YYDKDF (reference sequence). The study's findings and limits: Having only a few donors restricted how much genetic and exposure-history diversity was captured. Though the depth was large, rarefaction showed that sorted-subset sequencing was incomplete. Compared with memory subsets, naive subsets generally had larger estimated richness.

The sequence was collected from a man between 18 and 35 years old in good health. Some clones in this sample may be carry-over from other donors' samples. Sample: naive CD4+ T cells from PBMCs. The sample's subset: CD45RA+ positively selected. The chain joins TRBV15 to TRBJ1-6; TRBD1 aligns across 11 bases. CDR3 in DNA: TGTGCCACCAGAAGGACAGGGGGCAATTCACCCCTCCACTTT. It is translated as CATRRTGGNSPLHF.